This T cell receptor beta chain was sequenced in a study of T cells in tuberculosis. Study in general: The T cells targeted glucose monomycolate, a mycobacterial lipid, via CD1B.

The germline gives CDR1 SGDLS, CDR2 YYNGEE. V lost 4 bases, J lost 7 bases, and 6 bases stayed unmatched. The CDR3 contains 14 residues. The time point: new active TB diagnosis, blood taken before or within 7 days of starting treatment. Sequencing used immunoSEQ multiplex PCR; TCRdb keeps in-frame clones, though not all of them. The sample holds more than 20,000 clones, approximately 86% seen once. Sequences were derived from PBMCs, sampled at tuberculosis diagnosis. The source is an adult with tuberculosis. V gene TRBV9 combines with J gene TRBJ2-5; TRBD2 aligns across 11 bases. DNA of the CDR3: TGTGCCAGCAGCCCCGATAGCGGGGGGGGGACCCAGTACTTC. Protein sequence: CASSPDSGGGTQYF.